In its sample, the clone carrying this TCR beta chain was seen many times. Its antigen is as yet unknown. Each CDR3 protein is one row after TCRdb ran MiXCR on the RT-PCR reads. The sample has about half a million distinct CDR3 sequences, 7.5% to 8.5% seen once. The CDR3 runs 18 residues. Germline CDR1 LGHDT, CDR2 YNNKEL (reference sequence). V shed 1 base, J shed 4 bases, and the junction held 9 bases outside the gene matches. The data were obtained in a study of response to subunit inactivated influenza vaccine. The study, taken as a whole, reports: Each seasonal flu vaccination may recruit only limited new T cells, authors suggested.

This material consisted of PBMCs from blood, taken around 2 years after vaccination. This clonotype was sampled from a man in his fifties or sixties who received an inactivated influenza vaccine. The V call is TRBV3-1, the J call TRBJ2-3, with TRBD2 matching 12 bases. Here the CDR3 reads CASSQGRTSGDFADTQYF. CDR3 DNA sequence: TGTGCCAGCAGCCAAGGACGGACTAGCGGGGATTTTGCAGATACGCAGTATTTT.